Listed below are T cell receptor beta chains from one sample, sequenced in a study of cytomegalovirus exposure and HLA in healthy donors. TCRdb's table, derived via immunoSEQ multiplex PCR, lists solely in-frame clones and lacks some. The repertoire holds 100,000 to 150,000 clones, with 75% to 85% as singletons. Input material: PBMCs. These receptors all stem from a middle-aged woman in good health and CMV-seronegative. Each CDR3 is given with its conserved first and last residue. A D gene is named only where the DNA matches it firmly. Clone size is given for some rows only: seen once, a few or many times, or a class if the clone is expanded.

TRBV4-1	-	TRBJ2-7	TRBD1	TGCGCCAGCAGCCAAGGGTGGGACAGGGGTACCCGCGAGCAGTACTTC	CASSQGWDRGTREQYF
TRBV19	-	TRBJ1-5	-	TGTGCCAGTAGTTTGGAGCGTCAGCCCCAGCATTTT	CASSLERQPQHF
TRBV19	-	TRBJ2-7	-	TGTGCCAGTAGTCCCCAGGTAATCCCCTACGAAGAGCAGTACTTC	CASSPQVIPYEEQYF
TRBV9	once	TRBJ2-5	TRBD2	TGTGCCAGCAGCGTAGATCTAGCGGTCCAACGGGCCCAGTACTTC	CASSVDLAVQRAQYF
TRBV29-1	-	TRBJ2-1	TRBD2	TGCAGCGGAGAGCGGGACTCGGTGGACAATGAGCAGTTCTTC	CSGERDSVDNEQFF
TRBV4-3	medium-sized	TRBJ2-3	TRBD2	TGCGCCAGCAGCCAAGGAAGCGGGAGTGGTGTAGATACGCAGTATTTT	CASSQGSGSGVDTQYF
TRBV2	-	TRBJ1-2	-	TGTGCCAGCAGGAGGGACAAATGGGGTGGCTACACCTTC	CASRRDKWGGYTF
TRBV5-4	-	TRBJ2-3	TRBD2	TGTGCCAGCAGCTTTAGCAGTGCGGGGGCAGATACGCAGTATTTT	CASSFSSAGADTQYF
TRBV28	once	TRBJ1-1	-	TGTGCCAGCAGTTTATTATCCACTGAAGCTTTCTTT	CASSLLSTEAFF
TRBV5-1	-	TRBJ2-7	TRBD2	TGCGCCAGCAGCTTGAGAGGGAGCGGGAACGAGCAGTACTTC	CASSLRGSGNEQYF
TRBV7-2	-	TRBJ1-3	-	TGTGCCTCCGCCCCCCAGGGAGGCGGAAACACCATATATTTT	CASAPQGGGNTIYF
TRBV7-2	-	TRBJ2-6	-	TGTGCCAGCAGCTTAGGTATGGGGGCGGCCTCTGGGGCCAACGTCCTGACTTTC	CASSLGMGAASGANVLTF
TRBV2	-	TRBJ1-5	-	TGTGCCAGCAGTGATTCTCGACAGGCGGTTAGCAATCAGCCCCAGCATTTT	CASSDSRQAVSNQPQHF
TRBV7-8	few	TRBJ1-6	-	TGTGCCAGCAGCTTAGCTGGGCCAGGTCAGGGTTCACCCCTCCACTTT	CASSLAGPGQGSPLHF
TRBV15	-	TRBJ2-1	TRBD1	TGTGCCACCAGCAGACACCGGGACAGTTACAATGAGCAGTTCTTC	CATSRHRDSYNEQFF
TRBV11-2	-	TRBJ1-1	-	TGTGCCAGCAGCCCGGGGATGAACACTGAAGCTTTCTTT	CASSPGMNTEAFF
TRBV12-2	-	TRBJ2-1	-	TGTGCAAGTCGCTTAGACCGACAGGGGGACGGTAGCGGGATCGATGAGCAGTTCTTC	CASRLDRQGDGSGIDEQFF
TRBV9	-	TRBJ2-2	TRBD1	TGTGCCAGCAGGGCCGGGACAGGGGTCCCCTACGGGGAGCTGTTTTTT	CASRAGTGVPYGELFF
TRBV19	-	TRBJ1-5	TRBD1	TGTGCCAGTAGTATAAAGACAGGGGTTCAGCCCCAGCATTTT	CASSIKTGVQPQHF
TRBV5-1	-	TRBJ1-5	TRBD1	TGCGCCAGCAACCCTGGGACAGGGAGGATTCAGCCCCAGCATTTT	CASNPGTGRIQPQHF
TRBV7-2	-	TRBJ2-2	TRBD2	TGTGCCAGCAGCTTAGCGGGAGGGGCGAACACCGGGGAGCTGTTTTTT	CASSLAGGANTGELFF
TRBV19	-	TRBJ1-4	-	TGTGCCAGTAGTTCCACCCAAACAGGGTTAACTAATGAAAAACTGTTTTTT	CASSSTQTGLTNEKLFF
TRBV4-1	-	TRBJ2-7	-	TGCGCCAGCAGCCAAGTATCAGGGGGACTAGAGGGCTACGAGCAGTACTTC	CASSQVSGGLEGYEQYF
TRBV7-8	once	TRBJ1-2	-	TGTGCCAGCAGCTTGACAGAAGACCTCGGCTATGGCTACACCTTC	CASSLTEDLGYGYTF